This TCR beta chain was found in a study of Tregs in tolerant kidney transplant recipients. Across the whole study: Sorting of CD4+CD25+CD127- cells followed approximately three-day belatacept mixed lymphocyte reactions, sometimes with roughly five-day graft donor restimulation. Antibodies separated recipient from donor cells.

Germline lookup yields CDR1 MGHDK and CDR2 SYGVNS. The CDR3 totals 14 residues. Trimming at V came to 4 bases and at J to 6 bases, leaving 5 bases not matched to a gene. In the case of this clone: Its antigen is still unknown.

TCRdb keeps only in-frame clones here, not all; method: immunoSEQ multiplex PCR. Here the sample spans approximately 44,000 clones, nearly 97% being singletons. Study-level points and caveats: The small number of patients limits these findings pending further validation.

The J gene is TRBJ2-7, the V gene TRBV25-1, with TRBD1 identical over 11 bases. The sequence came from a human donor in good health. The source material was Tregs from blood cultured with allogeneic cells. The CDR3 loop reads CASSARTGGAEQYF. For the CDR3, the DNA is TGTGCCAGCAGTGCCAGGACAGGGGGCGCCGAGCAGTACTTC.